This T cell receptor beta chain was recorded in a study of blood T cells in healthy people across ages. Overall study findings and caveats: Per million T cells, TCR beta diversity dropped roughly linearly as age increased. There were more naive CD4+ cells and higher diversity in long-lived donors than in aged donors.

Isolation per sample recovered at least 7 million PBMCs. Of note for this clonotype: Its antigen is unidentified.

The CDR3 has 12 amino acids. Germline lookup yields CDR1 GTSNPN and CDR2 SVGIG (reference sequence). V was shortened by 0 bases and J by 8 bases, with 10 bases between the two germline ends. Next came a second PCR, run for 7 to 11 cycles, which used a sample-barcoded 5' primer along with a J-beta primer mix. MiXCR, applied by TCRdb to the 5' RACE reads, yields one record per CDR3 protein. The table shows 600,000 or so distinct CDR3 sequences, with approximately 30% occurring only once. The chain recombines TRBV30 with TRBJ1-1, with D possibly TRBD1 on 6 matching bases. The source material was blood. The clonotype was recovered from a woman of 80 years or more in good health. CDR3 in amino acids: CAWSVWGAEAFF. The CDR3 nucleotides read TGTGCCTGGAGTGTTTGGGGGGCCGAAGCTTTCTTT.